This record looks at one T cell receptor beta chain sequence and its context. The method was immunoSEQ multiplex PCR; TCRdb's version includes in-frame clones alone and lacks a portion of them. The sample records 150,000 or so clones, approximately 82% being singletons. The data are from a study of blood T cell repertoires in COVID-19. The TCR was taken from a human donor with acute or convalescent COVID-19. The donor label of this sample is uncertain. Sequenced input: peripheral blood.

The CDR3 region has the DNA TGTGCCAGCAGCCGCGGGGACAGAAATGAGCAGTTCTTC. Protein product: CASSRGDRNEQFF. This chain connects TRBV11-3 to TRBJ2-1; TRBD1 is a possible D gene (7 bases). The CDR3 totals 13 residues. Germline V lookup: CDR1 SGHNT, CDR2 YENEEA. Trimming removed 5 bases at V and 7 bases at J, with 12 bases between.